These 15 T cell receptor beta chains originate from one sample sequenced in a study of cytomegalovirus exposure and HLA in healthy donors. Researchers ran the PCR with 60 Vbeta and 13 Jbeta primers. Generated by immunoSEQ multiplex PCR, the TCRdb table keeps only in-frame clones and is missing some. The table has fewer than 150,000 clones, more than 75% seen once. Sequenced sample: PBMCs. The receptors stem from a man between 18 and 29 years old in good health and CMV-seronegative.

The genes are TRBV7-2 and TRBJ1-3; D is perhaps TRBD1 (6 bases). The germline gives CDR1 SGHTA, CDR2 FQGNSA. V was cut by 5 bases and J by 2 bases, with 13 bases left in between. The CDR3 loop spans 15 amino acids. The CDR3 is CASSGNRAAGNTIYF. The CDR3 nucleotides read TGTGCCAGCAGCGGCAACAGGGCCGCTGGAAACACCATATATTTT.

CDR3 bases: TGTGCCAGCAGCTTAGTCGTCAGGGACTATGAGCAGTTCTTC. This encodes CASSLVVRDYEQFF. The chain links TRBV7-2 to TRBJ2-1; a weak D match, TRBD2 (6 bases). The CDR3 contains 14 residues. CDR1 is SGHTA, CDR2 FQGNSA, per germline. V was shortened by 1 base and J by 8 bases, with 12 bases between the two germline ends.

The rearrangement joins TRBV5-1 to TRBJ2-7; D perhaps matches TRBD2 (6 bases). Per the germline V gene, CDR1 is SGHRS and CDR2 is YFSETQ. V lost 4 bases and J lost 2, with 16 bases in between. The CDR3 totals 15 residues. CDR3 region: CASSPGVADPYEQYF. CDR3 nucleotides: TGCGCCAGCAGCCCTGGGGTAGCGGACCCCTACGAGCAGTACTTC. The complete variable domain, with remaining parts taken from reference TRBV5-1 and TRBJ2-7, reads KAGVTQTPRYLIKTRGQQVTLSCSPISGHRSVSWYQQTPGQGLQFLFEYFSETQRNKGNFPGRFSGRQFSNSRSEMNVSTLELGDSALYLCASSPGVADPYEQYFGPGTRLTVT.

The V and J genes are TRBV11-3 and TRBJ1-1; 7 bases map to TRBD1. From germline, CDR1 is SGHNT and CDR2 YENEEA. The CDR3 is made up of 17 amino acids. The V and J ends lost 1 base and 2 bases, in that order; junction bases with no gene match: 10. The CDR3 here is CASSLGFGGTANTEAFF. In DNA, the CDR3 is TGTGCCAGCAGCTTAGGGTTTGGGGGGACAGCTAACACTGAAGCTTTCTTT.

The chain couples TRBV2 to TRBJ2-2; 8 bases match TRBD2. The J segment lost 5 bases and the V segment lost 3 bases, leaving 5 bases of the junction unmatched. The CDR3 is 15 residues long. CDR1 is SNHLY and CDR2 is FYNNEI in the germline V gene. Here the CDR3 DNA reads TGTGCCAGCAGTGAGGATAGCGGGAATACCGGGGAGCTGTTTTTT. Translating gives CASSEDSGNTGELFF. The full variable domain, completed using reference TRBV2 and TRBJ2-2, is EPEVTQTPSHQVTQMGQEVILRCVPISNHLYFYWYRQILGQKVEFLVSFYNNEISEKSEIFDDQFSVERPDGSNFTLKIRSTKLEDSAMYFCASSEDSGNTGELFFGEGSRLTVL.

The chain combines TRBV6-5 with TRBJ2-2; a weak D match, TRBD1 (5 bases). V dropped 4 bases and J dropped 0 bases, with 9 bases sitting between them. From germline, CDR1 is MNHEY and CDR2 SVGAGI. CDR3 length: 15 amino acids. CDR3 coding DNA: TGTGCCAGCAGTTCCGACAGATCGAACACCGGGGAGCTGTTTTTT. Amino acid sequence: CASSSDRSNTGELFF.

The CDR3 here is CASSIRGNTEAFF. The DNA of the CDR3 is TGTGCCAGCAGCATCCGGGGGAACACTGAAGCTTTCTTT. The rearrangement links TRBV7-3 to TRBJ1-1, with D unresolved. The CDR3 loop spans 13 amino acids. Germline loops: CDR1 SGHTA, CDR2 FQGTGA. Trimming stripped 5 bases from V and 1 base from J, with 8 bases between.

By proportion, this clone is medium-sized. The chain uses TRBV5-1 and TRBJ1-4; no clear D gene. CDR1 and CDR2 (germline): SGHRS, YFSETQ. CDR3 length equals 15 residues. V was shortened by 0 bases and J by 5 bases, with 11 bases between the two germline ends. CDR3 protein: CASSLESRSNEKLFF. CDR3 sequence (DNA): TGCGCCAGCAGCTTGGAATCTAGAAGCAATGAAAAACTGTTTTTT.

The chain uses TRBV9 and TRBJ2-7; D remains ambiguous. The CDR3 length is 17 residues. Looked up from germline, CDR1 is SGDLS and CDR2 is YYNGEE. Trimming cost V 0 bases and J 3 bases, with 19 bases left between them. DNA of the CDR3: TGTGCCAGCAGCGTAGGTGGTGGTCCACACACAGTCTACGAGCAGTACTTC. Amino acid sequence: CASSVGGGPHTVYEQYF.

This clone was counted between two and nine times. V is TRBV30 and J is TRBJ1-4; 7 nucleotides match TRBD1. The CDR3 has 15 residues. Germline V gene lookup returns CDR1 GTSNPN and CDR2 SVGIG (reference sequence). V lost 3 bases and J lost 10; bases outside the gene matches: 14. CDR3 DNA: TGTGCCTGGAGCCGTAAGAGTACCAGGGGGGCAAAACTGTTTTTT. Residues: CAWSRKSTRGAKLFF.

J is TRBJ2-7 and V is TRBV6-5, with 7 positions matching TRBD1. The J segment lost 2 bases and the V segment lost 2 bases, leaving 6 bases of the junction unmatched. Germline CDR1 and CDR2: MNHEY and SVGAGI. The CDR3 contains 15 residues. CDR3: CASSYPDRFPYEQYF. The CDR3 coding sequence is TGTGCCAGCAGTTACCCGGACAGGTTTCCCTACGAGCAGTACTTC.

The CDR3 DNA reads TGTGCCAGCAGCTTGGGGACTAGCGGGACCTACGAGCAGTACTTC. Translated: CASSLGTSGTYEQYF. The chain carries TRBV7-8 and TRBJ2-7, with 13 bases matching TRBD2. This CDR3 spans 15 amino acids. The germline V gene encodes CDR1 SGHVS and CDR2 FQNEAQ. With 3 bases clipped from V and 2 bases from J, the junction kept 1 base outside the gene matches.

V usage is TRBV19 and J usage is TRBJ2-2; 16 nucleotides align to TRBD2. Trimming took 0 bases from V and 0 from J; bases not matched to a gene: 10. CDR1 LNHDA and CDR2 SQIVND come from the germline V gene (reference sequence). This CDR3 has 22 amino acids. The CDR3 loop reads CASSIDHAPGLAGGPNTGELFF. CDR3 coding DNA: TGTGCCAGTAGTATAGATCATGCTCCGGGACTAGCGGGAGGGCCGAACACCGGGGAGCTGTTTTTT.

This clone was seen a few times. The rearrangement uses TRBV6-5 and TRBJ2-5, with 8 bases lining up with TRBD1. TRBJ2-7 explains the end of the DNA better; the J call may be wrong. CDR1 is MNHEY, CDR2 SVGAGI, per germline. This CDR3 is 16 amino acids long. The CDR3 region has the DNA TGTGCCAGCAGTTACTCGTGGCAGGGGGCGAGTACCGAGCAGTACTTC. It is translated as CASSYSWQGASTEQYF.

The chain carries TRBV27 and TRBJ1-2; D ambiguous. V was clipped by 6 bases and J by 4 bases, with 15 bases between them. The CDR3 loop spans 14 amino acids. CDR1 and CDR2 (germline): MNHEY, SMNVEV (reference sequence). CDR3 in DNA: TGTGCCAGCAGCATACACAAGGAGCTCTATGGCTACACCTTC. As protein: CASSIHKELYGYTF.